Presented here are 27 T cell receptor beta chains from one specimen sequenced in a study of vaccination and CD4 T cells after COVID-19. Stated time point: late sampling 161 to 241 days after vaccination in a few convalescent patients. Regarding treatment: roughly 11-day PBMC culture with coronavirus spike peptide pools or control peptides (ViraFEST assay). No antigens are known for them. Sequencing of cultured CD4+ T cell DNA used the Oncomine TCR Beta short-read assay. TCRdb called the PCR reads again in MiXCR, with one record for every CDR3 protein. The sample has some 21,000 distinct CDR3 sequences; 46% are singletons. This material consisted of CD4+ T cells from blood, cultured in vitro, taken about 7 months after SARS-CoV-2 vaccination. The receptor set was obtained from a human donor who had recovered from COVID-19.

The CDR3 reads CSARDLGLGDSPLHF. The CDR3 coding sequence is TGCAGTGCTAGAGATCTTGGCCTCGGGGATTCACCCCTCCACTTT. The chain has TRBV20-1 and TRBJ1-6; D is uncertain. CDR1 DFQATT and CDR2 SNEGSKA come from the germline V gene (reference sequence). This CDR3 region has 15 residues. V gave up 0 bases and J gave up 8 bases, with 14 bases separating them.

This sequence joins TRBV20-1 and TRBJ2-1; 11 bases fit TRBD2. J gave up 0 bases and V 5 bases, and 6 bases lay outside the gene matches. Germline V gene lookup returns CDR1 DFQATT and CDR2 SNEGSKA (reference sequence). The CDR3 is 16 amino acids. The CDR3 region is CSARLTSGISYNEQFF. The DNA for the CDR3 is TGCAGTGCTCGCCTGACTAGCGGGATCTCCTACAATGAGCAGTTCTTC.

This clonotype has just a few counts. The J gene is TRBJ1-5, the V gene TRBV7-9; 9 bases agree with TRBD1. Germline V CDR1 and CDR2: SEHNR, FQNEAQ (reference sequence). V was clipped by 5 bases and J by 1 base; unmatched bases: 12. This CDR3 has 18 amino acids. DNA for the CDR3: TGTGCCAGCAGCCCGGGACAGGGAGGTTTGGGAAGCAATCAGCCCCAGCATTTT. It specifies CASSPGQGGLGSNQPQHF.

This clonotype showed up just a few times. This sequence joins TRBV6-5 and TRBJ2-3; D may match TRBD1 or TRBD2 (5 bases each). The V end was cut by 2 bases, the J end by 1 base, with 7 bases between. Germline CDR1 reads MNHEY; CDR2 reads SVGAGI. This CDR3 is built from 14 residues. CDR3 in amino acids: CASSYGTRTDTQYF. For the CDR3, the DNA is TGTGCCAGCAGTTACGGGACCCGCACAGATACGCAGTATTTT.

The chain is built from TRBV20-1 and TRBJ2-1; D is perhaps TRBD2 (5 bases). The CDR3 is 16 residues long. Germline V gene lookup returns CDR1 DFQATT and CDR2 SNEGSKA (reference sequence). Trimming cost V 3 bases and J 0 bases, with 15 bases left between them. The CDR3 DNA reads as TGCAGTGCTAGCCCGGCTAGCTACAGCTCCTACAATGAGCAGTTCTTC. It encodes CSASPASYSSYNEQFF.

This clonotype turned up a few times. CDR3 region: CSVGQGDTEAFF. The CDR3 DNA sequence: TGCAGTGTGGGTCAGGGTGACACTGAAGCTTTCTTT. The chain joins TRBV20-1 to TRBJ1-1; weak D call: TRBD1 (5 bases). With 7 bases removed from V and 3 bases from J, the gap between germline ends came to 12 bases. CDR1 and CDR2 from the germline V gene are DFQATT and SNEGSKA (reference sequence). CDR3 length: 12 residues.

This chain links TRBV6-5 with TRBJ2-3; 14 bases fit TRBD2. Germline CDR1 is MNHEY and CDR2 is SVGAGI. The CDR3 extends over 18 amino acids. The V gene end was trimmed by 2 bases and the J gene end by 5 bases; junction bases not matched to a gene: 9. The CDR3 DNA follows: TGTGCCAGCAGTTACCCGGTCCGACTAGCGGGAGGGGAAGATACGCAGTATTTT. This encodes CASSYPVRLAGGEDTQYF.

The genes are TRBV20-1 and TRBJ2-1; 11 bases are shared with TRBD2. The germline gives CDR1 DFQATT, CDR2 SNEGSKA (reference sequence). CDR3 length equals 16 residues. V shed 0 bases, J shed 7 bases, and the junction held 8 bases outside the gene matches. The CDR3 region is CSARDPLAGEGNEQFF. CDR3 in DNA: TGCAGTGCTAGAGACCCACTAGCGGGGGAGGGTAATGAGCAGTTCTTC.

This clonotype has just a few counts. The chain couples TRBV20-1 to TRBJ1-2; D remains unclear. Trimming removed 5 bases at V and 0 bases at J, with 19 bases between. Germline values: CDR1 DFQATT, CDR2 SNEGSKA (reference sequence). The length of the CDR3 is 16 residues. The CDR3 is CSAPHRPGEANYGYTF. CDR3 sequence (DNA): TGCAGTGCTCCACACCGCCCCGGGGAAGCTAACTATGGCTACACCTTC.

The chain couples TRBV20-1 to TRBJ1-6; perhaps TRBD1 as D (5 bases). The V end was cut by 6 bases, the J end by 0 bases, with 15 bases between. Germline CDR1 is DFQATT and CDR2 is SNEGSKA (reference sequence). CDR3 length: 16 amino acids. CDR3 nucleotides: TGCAGTGCCTGGGACCTTTATAGCTCCTATAATTCACCCCTCCACTTT. This gives the protein CSAWDLYSSYNSPLHF.

This sequence joins TRBV6-1 and TRBJ2-5; tentative D call: TRBD1 (5 bases). Germline values: CDR1 MNHNS, CDR2 SASEGT. Trimming left V 0 bases short and J 5 bases short, with 13 bases between. CDR3 size: 15 residues. The chain's CDR3 is CASSEAPGARETQYF. CDR3 coding DNA: TGTGCCAGCAGTGAAGCGCCTGGGGCGCGGGAGACCCAGTACTTC.

V and J are TRBV6-1 and TRBJ2-1, with D hard to call. Germline CDR1 MNHNS, CDR2 SASEGT. This CDR3 is 14 amino acids long. Trimming removed 0 bases from V and 6 bases from J, with 9 bases in between. The CDR3 loop reads CASSEADWGNEQFF. CDR3 nucleotide sequence: TGTGCCAGCAGTGAAGCTGACTGGGGCAATGAGCAGTTCTTC.

The chain is built from TRBV7-2 and TRBJ2-5, with D perhaps TRBD2 (6 bases). The CDR3 spans 14 residues. The germline V gene has CDR1 SGHTA and CDR2 FQGNSA. The V gene lost 6 bases and the J gene lost 1 base, with 12 bases spanning the gap. CDR3 DNA: TGTGCCAGCAGAGAACGGGGGATCCAAGAGACCCAGTACTTC. Protein product: CASRERGIQETQYF.

V gene TRBV6-1 combines with J gene TRBJ2-6; 9 bases map to TRBD1. CDR1 is MNHNS, CDR2 SASEGT, per germline. The J segment lost 0 bases and the V segment lost 8 bases, leaving 8 bases of the junction unmatched. The CDR3 runs to 17 residues. CDR3 residues: CASALGQGRSGANVLTF. CDR3 DNA sequence: TGTGCCAGCGCCCTGGGACAGGGCCGCTCTGGGGCCAACGTCCTGACTTTC.

This rearrangement joins TRBV20-1 to TRBJ2-3, with 11 bases fitting TRBD2. Germline CDR1 reads DFQATT; CDR2 reads SNEGSKA (reference sequence). CDR3 length equals 15 residues. The junction had 5 bases not matched to a gene; V was cut back by 2 bases and J by 4 bases. In DNA, the CDR3 is TGCAGTGCTAGAACTAGCGGGAGTTCTGCAGATACGCAGTATTTT. Translated: CSARTSGSSADTQYF.

The chain couples TRBV6-1 to TRBJ1-6; D not certain. Trimming took 5 bases from V and 11 from J, leaving 13 bases between them. There are 13 residues in the CDR3. CDR1 MNHNS and CDR2 SASEGT come from the germline V gene. The CDR3 region has the DNA TGTGCCAGCAGTCTCGCCTGGGGAGCACCCCTCCACTTT. It encodes CASSLAWGAPLHF.

The sample holds a few counts of this clonotype. This chain uses TRBV19 with TRBJ1-6; D gene uncertain. V dropped 9 bases and J dropped 0 bases, with 6 bases sitting between them. The CDR3 length is 13 residues. The V gene's germline CDR1 is LNHDA and CDR2 SQIVND (reference sequence). The CDR3 DNA reads TGTGCCAGCGCCGGCTCCTATAATTCACCCCTCCACTTT. Protein: CASAGSYNSPLHF.

This clonotype appeared a few times. CDR3 loop: CASSIQGNQPQHF. CDR3 DNA: TGCGCCAGCAGTATACAGGGGAATCAGCCCCAGCATTTT. The V and J genes are TRBV10-1 and TRBJ1-5; 7 positions agree with TRBD1. The V gene's germline CDR1 is WNHNN and CDR2 SYGVQD (reference sequence). The CDR3 loop spans 13 amino acids. J gave up 4 bases and V 5 bases, and 2 bases lay outside the gene matches.

Only a few counts were recorded for this clonotype. The chain links TRBV6-5 to TRBJ2-1; 12 nucleotides match TRBD2. The CDR3 has 18 residues. Germline assignment: CDR1 MNHEY and CDR2 SVGAGI. V was pared by 2 bases and J by 9 bases, with 14 bases of the junction left unmatched. The CDR3 coding sequence is TGTGCCAGCAGTTACCTAGCGGGAGGGCCCCTAGGGGGGGGTGAGCAGTTCTTC. It codes for CASSYLAGGPLGGGEQFF.

The V call is TRBV18, the J call TRBJ2-5; D ambiguous. V shed 3 bases and J shed 2 bases, with 13 bases lying between them. Germline V CDR1 and CDR2: KGHSH, LQKENI. The CDR3 consists of 15 residues. The CDR3 spells CASSPRWEEQETQYF. Here the CDR3 DNA reads TGTGCCAGCTCACCCCGGTGGGAAGAACAAGAGACCCAGTACTTC.

The rearrangement joins TRBV24-1 to TRBJ1-2; unclear D gene. Germline V gives CDR1 KGHDR, CDR2 SFDVKD. V gave up 2 bases and J gave up 4 bases, with 4 bases separating them. The CDR3 length is 12 residues. In DNA, the CDR3 is TGTGCCACCAGTGATTGGGGCTATGGCTACACCTTC. This sequence encodes CATSDWGYGYTF.

The genes are TRBV6-4 and TRBJ1-5; D unclear. Germline V gene data show CDR1 as MRHNA and CDR2 as SNTAGT. There are 11 residues in the CDR3. The V gene lost 6 bases and the J gene lost 5 bases, with 5 bases spanning the gap. The CDR3 nucleotides are TGTGCCAGCAGGAGGGATCAGCCCCAGCATTTT. Its translation: CASRRDQPQHF.

This clonotype was found a few times. The rearrangement joins TRBV5-4 to TRBJ1-6; 9 bases are shared with TRBD1. Trimming removed 5 bases from V and 8 bases from J; junction bases left unmatched: 8. The CDR3 loop spans 15 amino acids. Per the germline V gene, CDR1 is SGHNT and CDR2 is YYREEE (reference sequence). The CDR3, as DNA: TGTGCCAGCAGTGGGGGACAGGGCTGGGATTCACCCCTCCACTTT. It codes for CASSGGQGWDSPLHF.

This clonotype was picked up a small number of times. The CDR3 nucleotides read TGTGCCAGCAGCCCGGCTAGCGGGAGTTCTGGGGAGCAGTACTTC. Its translation is CASSPASGSSGEQYF. This chain links TRBV7-8 with TRBJ2-7, with 10 bases aligning to TRBD2. The germline gives CDR1 SGHVS, CDR2 FQNEAQ. Losses at the gene ends were 5 bases for V and 7 bases for J; bases not matched to a gene: 11. This CDR3 has 15 amino acids.

This clonotype has a handful of counts. This rearrangement joins TRBV20-1 to TRBJ1-2; D uncertain. Germline CDR1 DFQATT, CDR2 SNEGSKA (reference sequence). CDR3 size: 15 residues. Trimming stripped 3 bases from V and 1 base from J, with 15 bases between. The CDR3 spells CSASGGINNNYGYTF. The CDR3 bases are TGCAGTGCTAGTGGAGGGATCAATAATAACTATGGCTACACCTTC.

J is TRBJ1-6 and V is TRBV7-6, with 8 bases identical to TRBD1. The V gene's germline CDR1 is SGHVS and CDR2 FNYEAQ. Trimming cost V 1 base and J 8 bases; bases outside gene matches: 16. The length of the CDR3 is 19 residues. The CDR3 spells CASSLVASRGPQTDSPLHF. CDR3 DNA: TGTGCCAGCAGCTTAGTAGCTTCCAGGGGGCCTCAAACTGATTCACCCCTCCACTTT.

V is TRBV7-2 and J is TRBJ2-7; 7 bases map to TRBD2. Losses at the gene ends were 5 bases for V and 5 bases for J; bases not matched to a gene: 12. Looked up from germline, CDR1 is SGHTA and CDR2 is FQGNSA. The CDR3 contains 15 residues. Written as DNA, the CDR3 is TGTGCCAGCAGCCATAGGCGGGGGAAGGGCAACGAGCAGTACTTC. This gives the protein CASSHRRGKGNEQYF.